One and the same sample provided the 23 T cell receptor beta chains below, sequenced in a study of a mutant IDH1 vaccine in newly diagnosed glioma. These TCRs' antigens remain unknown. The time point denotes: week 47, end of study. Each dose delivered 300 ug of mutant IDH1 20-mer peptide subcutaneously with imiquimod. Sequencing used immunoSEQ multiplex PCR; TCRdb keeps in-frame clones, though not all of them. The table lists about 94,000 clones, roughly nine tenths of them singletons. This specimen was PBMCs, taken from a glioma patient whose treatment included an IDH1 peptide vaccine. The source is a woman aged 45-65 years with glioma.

In DNA form, the CDR3 reads TGTGCCAGCAGCGTTAGCGGTGAGGGGACGCGGGCGCAGTATTTT. Protein product: CASSVSGEGTRAQYF. The rearrangement joins TRBV9 to TRBJ2-3, with D perhaps TRBD2 (6 bases). V was clipped by 2 bases and J by 10 bases, with 20 bases between them. Germline values: CDR1 SGDLS, CDR2 YYNGEE. The CDR3 length is 15 residues.

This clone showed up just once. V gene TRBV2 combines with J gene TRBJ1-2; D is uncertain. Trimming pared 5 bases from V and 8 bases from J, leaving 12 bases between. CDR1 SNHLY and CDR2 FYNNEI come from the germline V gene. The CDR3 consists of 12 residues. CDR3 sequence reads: CASSSYPDGYTF. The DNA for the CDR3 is TGTGCCAGCAGTTCATACCCTGACGGCTACACCTTC. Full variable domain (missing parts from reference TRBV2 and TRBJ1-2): EPEVTQTPSHQVTQMGQEVILRCVPISNHLYFYWYRQILGQKVEFLVSFYNNEISEKSEIFDDQFSVERPDGSNFTLKIRSTKLEDSAMYFCASSSYPDGYTFGSGTRLTVV.

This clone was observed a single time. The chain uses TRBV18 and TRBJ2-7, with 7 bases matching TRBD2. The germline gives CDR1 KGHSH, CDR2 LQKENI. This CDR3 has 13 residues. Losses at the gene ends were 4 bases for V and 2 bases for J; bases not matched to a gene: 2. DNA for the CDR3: TGTGCCAGCTCACTAAGCGGGACCTACGAGCAGTACTTC. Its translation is CASSLSGTYEQYF.

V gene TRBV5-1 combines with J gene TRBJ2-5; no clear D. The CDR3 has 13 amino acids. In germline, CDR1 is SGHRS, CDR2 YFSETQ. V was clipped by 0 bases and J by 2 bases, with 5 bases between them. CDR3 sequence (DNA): TGCGCCAGCAGCTTGGACAGACAAGAGACCCAGTACTTC. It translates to CASSLDRQETQYF.

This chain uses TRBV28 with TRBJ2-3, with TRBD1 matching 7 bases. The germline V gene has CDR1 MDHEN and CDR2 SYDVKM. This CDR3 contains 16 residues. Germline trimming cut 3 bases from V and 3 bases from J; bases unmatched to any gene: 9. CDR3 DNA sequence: TGTGCCAGCAGTTTTAGGATACAGGGGTTTACAGATACGCAGTATTTT. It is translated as CASSFRIQGFTDTQYF.

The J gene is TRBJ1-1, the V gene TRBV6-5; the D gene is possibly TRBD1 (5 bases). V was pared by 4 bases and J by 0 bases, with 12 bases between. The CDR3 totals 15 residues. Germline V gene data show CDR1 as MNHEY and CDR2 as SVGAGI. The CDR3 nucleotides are TGTGCCAGCAGTTCGTCAGGGAAGCTGAACACTGAAGCTTTCTTT. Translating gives CASSSSGKLNTEAFF.

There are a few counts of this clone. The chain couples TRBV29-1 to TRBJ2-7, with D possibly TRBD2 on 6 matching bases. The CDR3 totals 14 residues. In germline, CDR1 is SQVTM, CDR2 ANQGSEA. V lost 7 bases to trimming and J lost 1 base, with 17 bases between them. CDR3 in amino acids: CSARGEAPSYEQYF. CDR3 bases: TGCAGCGCTCGAGGGGAGGCCCCTTCCTACGAGCAGTACTTC.

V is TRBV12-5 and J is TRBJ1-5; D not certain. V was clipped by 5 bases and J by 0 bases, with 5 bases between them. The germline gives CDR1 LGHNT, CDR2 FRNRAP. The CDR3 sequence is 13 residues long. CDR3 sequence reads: CASGLNSNQPQHF. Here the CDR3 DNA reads TGTGCTAGTGGTCTAAATAGCAATCAGCCCCAGCATTTT.

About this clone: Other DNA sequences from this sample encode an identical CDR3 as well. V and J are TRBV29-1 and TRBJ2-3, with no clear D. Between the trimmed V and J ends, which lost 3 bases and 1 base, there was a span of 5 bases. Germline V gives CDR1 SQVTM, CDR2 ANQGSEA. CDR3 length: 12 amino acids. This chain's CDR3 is CSVERGTDTQYF. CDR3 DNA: TGCAGCGTTGAGAGAGGCACAGATACGCAGTATTTT.

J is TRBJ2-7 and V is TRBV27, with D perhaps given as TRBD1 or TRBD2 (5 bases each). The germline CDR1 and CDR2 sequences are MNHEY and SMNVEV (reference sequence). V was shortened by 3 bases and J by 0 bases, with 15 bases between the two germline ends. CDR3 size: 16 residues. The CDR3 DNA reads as TGTGCCAGCAGTTTCCTGGGGGAGTCGGGCTCCTACGAGCAGTACTTC. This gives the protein CASSFLGESGSYEQYF.

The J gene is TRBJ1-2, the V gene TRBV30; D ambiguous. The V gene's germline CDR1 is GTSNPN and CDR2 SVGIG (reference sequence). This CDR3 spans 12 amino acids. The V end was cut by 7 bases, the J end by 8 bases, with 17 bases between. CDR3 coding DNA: TGTGCCTCGCTGGACGGTCATCGAGGCTACACCTTC. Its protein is CASLDGHRGYTF.

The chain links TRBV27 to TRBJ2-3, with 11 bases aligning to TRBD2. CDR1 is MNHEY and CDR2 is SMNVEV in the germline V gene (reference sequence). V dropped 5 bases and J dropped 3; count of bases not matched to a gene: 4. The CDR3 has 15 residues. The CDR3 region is CASSPTSGKTDTQYF. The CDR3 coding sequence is TGTGCCAGCAGTCCGACTAGCGGGAAAACAGATACGCAGTATTTT.

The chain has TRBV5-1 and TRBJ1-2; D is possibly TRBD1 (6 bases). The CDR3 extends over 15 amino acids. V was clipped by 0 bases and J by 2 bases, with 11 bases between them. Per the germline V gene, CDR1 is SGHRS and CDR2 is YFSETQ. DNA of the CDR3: TGCGCCAGCAGCTTGGCCGGGGGGACAAACTATGGCTACACCTTC. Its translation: CASSLAGGTNYGYTF.

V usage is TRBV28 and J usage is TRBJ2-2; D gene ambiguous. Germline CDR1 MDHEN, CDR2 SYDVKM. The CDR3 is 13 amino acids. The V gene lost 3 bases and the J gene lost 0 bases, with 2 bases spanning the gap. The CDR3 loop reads CASSFPNTGELFF. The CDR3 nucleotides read TGTGCCAGCAGTTTCCCGAACACCGGGGAGCTGTTTTTT.

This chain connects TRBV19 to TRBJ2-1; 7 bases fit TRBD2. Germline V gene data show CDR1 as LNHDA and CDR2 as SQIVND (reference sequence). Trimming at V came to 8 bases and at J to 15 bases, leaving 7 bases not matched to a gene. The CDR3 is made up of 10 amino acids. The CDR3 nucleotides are TGTGCCAGTCTAGCGGTGGCGTTGTTCTTC. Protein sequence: CASLAVALFF.

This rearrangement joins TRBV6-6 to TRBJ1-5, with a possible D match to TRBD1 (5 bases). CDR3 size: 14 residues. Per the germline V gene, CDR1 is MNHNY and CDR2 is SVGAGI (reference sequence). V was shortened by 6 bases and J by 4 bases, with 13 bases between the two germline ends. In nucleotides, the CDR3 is TGTGCCAGCAGCCGGGCAGGGAATAATCAGCCCCAGCATTTT. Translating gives CASSRAGNNQPQHF.

CDR3 nucleotides: TGCGCCAGCAACTCTGGAAACACCATATATTTT. Translated: CASNSGNTIYF. The rearrangement uses TRBV5-1 and TRBJ1-3; no firm D call. V was shortened by 6 bases and J by 0 bases, with 1 base between the two germline ends. The CDR3 is 11 residues long. Germline V gives CDR1 SGHRS, CDR2 YFSETQ.

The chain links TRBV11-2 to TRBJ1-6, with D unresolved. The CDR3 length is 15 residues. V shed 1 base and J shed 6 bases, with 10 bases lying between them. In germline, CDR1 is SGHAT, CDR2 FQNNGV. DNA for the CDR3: TGTGCCAGCAGCTTAGCCCGGACGGGTAATTCACCCCTCCACTTT. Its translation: CASSLARTGNSPLHF.

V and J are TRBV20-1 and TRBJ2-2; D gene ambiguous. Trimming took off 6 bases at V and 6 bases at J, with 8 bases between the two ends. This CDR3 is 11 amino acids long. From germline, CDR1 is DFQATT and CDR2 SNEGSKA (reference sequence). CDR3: CSAPRAGELFF. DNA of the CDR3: TGCAGTGCCCCTCGAGCCGGGGAGCTGTTTTTT.

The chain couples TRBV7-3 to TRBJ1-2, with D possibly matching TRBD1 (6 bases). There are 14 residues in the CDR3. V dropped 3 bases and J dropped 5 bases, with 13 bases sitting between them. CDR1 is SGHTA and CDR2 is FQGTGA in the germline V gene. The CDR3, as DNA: TGTGCCAGCAGCTTCCAGGCAGGGGTATATGGCTACACCTTC. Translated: CASSFQAGVYGYTF.

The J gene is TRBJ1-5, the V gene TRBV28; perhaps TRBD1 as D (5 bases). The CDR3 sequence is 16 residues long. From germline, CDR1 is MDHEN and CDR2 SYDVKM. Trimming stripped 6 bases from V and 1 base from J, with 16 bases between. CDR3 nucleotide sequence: TGTGCCAGCAGCCCTTCGGGGAGGGACAGCAATCAGCCCCAGCATTTT. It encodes CASSPSGRDSNQPQHF.

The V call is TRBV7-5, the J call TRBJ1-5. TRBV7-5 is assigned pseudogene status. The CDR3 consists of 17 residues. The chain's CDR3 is CARSSPWGAESNQPQHF. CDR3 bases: TGTGCCAGAAGCTCTCCCTGGGGGGCAGAGAGCAATCAGCCCCAGCATTTT.

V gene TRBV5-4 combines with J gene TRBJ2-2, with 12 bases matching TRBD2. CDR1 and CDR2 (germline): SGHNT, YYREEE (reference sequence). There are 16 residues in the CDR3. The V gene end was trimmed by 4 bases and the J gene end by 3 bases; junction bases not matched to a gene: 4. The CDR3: CASSPRLAGDTGELFF. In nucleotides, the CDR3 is TGTGCCAGCAGCCCCCGACTAGCGGGGGACACCGGGGAGCTGTTTTTT.